This T cell receptor (beta chain) was identified during a study of cytomegalovirus exposure and HLA in healthy donors. This CDR3 has 14 residues. With 3 bases removed from V and 7 bases from J, the gap between germline ends came to 12 bases. Germline assignment: CDR1 MRHNA and CDR2 SNTAGT. Regarding the study as a whole: First-cohort TCR clusters tended to co-occur in the roughly 120 validation repertoires, a later analysis found. Cytomegalovirus status, reportedly, was diagnosed with high specificity and sensitivity by the classifier. Some public TCRs appeared in many individuals, while most sequences were rare.

In the case of this clone: The antigen is unknown.

Profiling relied on immunoSEQ multiplex PCR, and the TCRdb table lists in-frame clones only, not all of them. This table has a few hundred thousand clones, 80% to 90% appearing once. The donors were part of the validation cohort of around 110 subjects. That cohort was separate from the first cohort, which comprised several hundred subjects. The chain combines TRBV6-4 with TRBJ2-2; TRBD2 might be the D (5 bases). Sequenced: PBMCs. The TCR originated in a woman younger than 35 in good health and CMV-seronegative. The CDR3 nucleotides are TGTGCCAGCAGTGAAGCGGAGTACGGCGGGGAGCTGTTTTTT. Its translation is CASSEAEYGGELFF.